The 15 T cell receptor beta chains presented below share a single source sample, sequenced in a study of patients and donors after allogeneic stem cell transplantation. Via MiXCR, TCRdb re-called the RT-PCR reads, giving one row per CDR3 protein. The repertoire holds fewer than 200,000 distinct CDR3 sequences, with roughly 31% as singletons. The sample comprised blood, either unsorted or a sorted T cell fraction (not recorded which). All receptors derive from a human donor who was either an allogeneic HSCT recipient or a stem cell or donor lymphocyte infusion donor (not recorded which). It is not recorded whose cells these are; they may come from a transplant donor.

In its sample, this clonotype was seen many times. V is TRBV12-3 or TRBV12-4 and J is TRBJ1-5, with TRBD1 as a possible D gene (5 bases). The CDR3 contains 13 residues. V lost 6 bases, J lost 6 bases, and 12 bases lay in between. The CDR3 nucleotides read TGTGCCAGCAGCTTGGGGGTGGCTCAGCCCCAGCATTTT. Protein sequence: CASSLGVAQPQHF.

This clonotype has only a few counts. CDR3 protein: CASSFWTGGTGELFF. The CDR3 coding sequence is TGTGCCAGCAGCTTTTGGACAGGGGGGACCGGGGAGCTGTTTTTT. The V and J genes are TRBV7-6 and TRBJ2-2, with TRBD1 matching over 10 bases. V was pared by 3 bases and J by 5 bases, with 3 bases of the junction left unmatched. The CDR3 has 15 residues. From germline, CDR1 is SGHVS and CDR2 FNYEAQ.

The J gene is TRBJ2-2, the V gene TRBV9; D is undetermined. This CDR3 spans 15 amino acids. Germline CDR1 reads SGDLS; CDR2 reads YYNGEE. Trimming stripped 2 bases from V and 0 bases from J, with 8 bases between. Here the CDR3 reads CASSVAQTNTGELFF. The CDR3 DNA follows: TGTGCCAGCAGCGTTGCACAAACGAACACCGGGGAGCTGTTTTTT.

The gene calls are TRBV6-6 and TRBJ2-4; 7 bases are a match to TRBD1. CDR3 length: 16 residues. CDR1 is MNHNY and CDR2 is SVGAGI in the germline V gene (reference sequence). Trimming cost V 2 bases and J 4 bases; bases outside gene matches: 8. CDR3 nucleotides: TGTGCCAGCAGTTACCTTGTACGACAGGGAAAAAACATTCAGTACTTC. Amino acids: CASSYLVRQGKNIQYF.

This clonotype was seen ten or more times. The chain is built from TRBV7-2 and TRBJ1-5; D perhaps matches TRBD1 (5 bases). CDR3 size: 15 residues. The germline V gene has CDR1 SGHTA and CDR2 FQGNSA. Trimming cost V 2 bases and J 1 base, with 9 bases left between them. CDR3 nucleotides: TGTGCCAGCAGCTTAATAGGGGTGAGCAATCAGCCCCAGCATTTT. Encoded protein: CASSLIGVSNQPQHF.

This clonotype has just a few counts. The V and J genes are TRBV3-1 and TRBJ2-6; D is ambiguous. The CDR3 spans 14 residues. The ends were cut back, 3 bases at V and 4 bases at J, with 7 bases in the middle. CDR1 and CDR2 (germline): LGHDT, YNNKEL (reference sequence). The CDR3 nucleotides read TGTGCCAGCAGCCAGAGCGAGGGGGCCAACGTCCTGACTTTC. Its protein product is CASSQSEGANVLTF.

Only a few counts were recorded for this clonotype. The chain combines TRBV18 with TRBJ1-4; D not certain. Germline V lookup: CDR1 KGHSH, CDR2 LQKENI. V gave up 0 bases and J gave up 7 bases, with 9 bases separating them. The CDR3 runs 14 residues. The CDR3 DNA reads TGTGCCAGCTCACCACCGGGAGACGGTGAAAAACTGTTTTTT. Translated: CASSPPGDGEKLFF.

The gene calls are TRBV20-1 and TRBJ1-2; D is perhaps TRBD1 (6 bases). V lost 6 bases and J lost 8, with 19 bases in between. This CDR3 has 13 residues. CDR1 and CDR2 from the germline V gene are DFQATT and SNEGSKA (reference sequence). The CDR3 loop reads CSAILQGRRGYTF. The CDR3, as DNA: TGCAGTGCAATTCTTCAGGGGCGGAGGGGCTACACCTTC.

This clonotype appeared many times. This rearrangement joins TRBV27 to TRBJ1-6; D is unclear. Germline V gene data show CDR1 as MNHEY and CDR2 as SMNVEV (reference sequence). The CDR3 totals 14 residues. Trimming left V 6 bases short and J 2 bases short, with 8 bases between. CDR3 amino acids: CASRPGAYNSPLHF. The CDR3 DNA reads TGTGCCAGCAGGCCGGGAGCCTATAATTCACCCCTCCACTTT.

The gene calls are TRBV19 and TRBJ2-7; no clear D gene. Germline V gene data show CDR1 as LNHDA and CDR2 as SQIVND (reference sequence). Trimming stripped 3 bases from V and 4 bases from J, with 4 bases between. The CDR3 covers 11 residues. CDR3 sequence: CASSMGYEQYF. CDR3 sequence (DNA): TGTGCCAGTAGTATGGGGTACGAGCAGTACTTC.

At least ten counts were recorded for this clonotype. The CDR3 loop reads CASSLVTGVTEAFF. The CDR3 bases are TGTGCCAGCAGCTTAGTTACAGGGGTGACTGAAGCTTTCTTT. The V gene is TRBV7-9, the J gene TRBJ1-1; the match to TRBD1 covers 7 bases. In germline, CDR1 is SEHNR, CDR2 FQNEAQ (reference sequence). The CDR3 is made up of 14 amino acids. V was pared by 1 base and J by 5 bases, with 4 bases of the junction left unmatched.

This clonotype was observed a few times. The rearrangement links TRBV10-3 to TRBJ2-7; D perhaps matches TRBD1 (5 bases). The V gene lost 3 bases and the J gene lost 2 bases, with 8 bases spanning the gap. The V gene's germline CDR1 is ENHRY and CDR2 SYGVKD. The CDR3 is 13 residues long. This CDR3 is CAISDRVTYEQYF. CDR3 nucleotide sequence: TGTGCCATCAGTGACAGGGTAACCTACGAGCAGTACTTC.

This clonotype turned up a few times. J is TRBJ2-5 and V is TRBV7-2; maybe TRBD1 (6 bases). CDR3 length equals 15 residues. Germline-derived CDR1 and CDR2 are SGHTA and FQGNSA. The V gene lost 1 base and the J gene lost 5 bases, with 14 bases spanning the gap. The CDR3 coding sequence is TGTGCCAGCAGCTTAGGCCGGGGACAAGTGGAGACCCAGTACTTC. It codes for CASSLGRGQVETQYF.

The chain uses TRBV27 and TRBJ2-3, with TRBD2 matching 11 bases. With V trimmed by 8 bases and J by 5 bases, 6 bases remained unmatched. From germline, CDR1 is MNHEY and CDR2 SMNVEV (reference sequence). This CDR3 is 14 amino acids long. In DNA form, the CDR3 reads TGTGCCAGCGTACACCTAGCGGGAGGAGATACGCAGTATTTT. Amino acid sequence: CASVHLAGGDTQYF.

This chain joins TRBV2 and TRBJ1-1, with D possibly being TRBD1 (5 bases). The CDR3 contains 16 residues. Per the germline V gene, CDR1 is SNHLY and CDR2 is FYNNEI. The V and J ends lost 2 bases and 1 base respectively, with 14 bases between them. CDR3 loop: CASSEMGPWKNTEAFF. The CDR3 nucleotides read TGTGCCAGCAGTGAAATGGGACCCTGGAAGAACACTGAAGCTTTCTTT.